The 4 T cell receptor beta chains below come from one sample, sequenced in a study of blood T cell repertoires in COVID-19. The data were produced by immunoSEQ multiplex PCR, yet TCRdb's version contains in-frame clones alone and is incomplete. This table has almost 50,000 clones, 79% appearing once. The sequenced material came from peripheral blood. The receptor source for this set is a man in his 70s with acute or convalescent COVID-19.

The genes are TRBV10-2 and TRBJ1-2, with D possibly being TRBD1 (5 bases). The germline gives CDR1 WSHSY, CDR2 SAAADI. The CDR3 totals 13 residues. V was pared by 5 bases and J by 8 bases, with 15 bases between. This chain's CDR3 is CASSWEGVEGYTF. DNA for the CDR3: TGCGCCAGCAGTTGGGAAGGGGTGGAGGGCTACACCTTC.

This chain connects TRBV27 to TRBJ1-2; 8 bases match TRBD1. After removal of 5 bases from V and 8 bases from J, the junction contained 10 bases not matched to a gene. The CDR3 is made up of 14 amino acids. Germline CDR1 is MNHEY and CDR2 is SMNVEV (reference sequence). The CDR3 sequence is CASSPSDRVGGYTF. The CDR3 DNA follows: TGTGCCAGCAGTCCCTCGGACAGGGTAGGGGGCTACACCTTC.

The count of this clone is one. V gene TRBV29-1 combines with J gene TRBJ1-1; D is ambiguous. The germline gives CDR1 SQVTM, CDR2 ANQGSEA. The V end was cut by 5 bases, the J end by 1 base, with 8 bases between. The CDR3 runs 12 residues. The CDR3: CSVLPGNTEAFF. CDR3 DNA sequence: TGCAGCGTTTTGCCAGGGAACACTGAAGCTTTCTTT. Based on the CDR3 plus reference TRBV29-1 and TRBJ1-1, the full variable domain is SAVISQKPSRDICQRGTSLTIQCQVDSQVTMMFWYRQQPGQSLTLIATANQGSEATYESGFVIDKFPISRPNLTFSTLTVSNMSPEDSSIYLCSVLPGNTEAFFGQGTRLTVV.

The V call is TRBV5-1, the J call TRBJ2-1; 7 positions agree with TRBD2. The J segment lost 6 bases and the V segment lost 0 bases, leaving 6 bases of the junction unmatched. The CDR3 is 15 residues long. In germline, CDR1 is SGHRS, CDR2 YFSETQ. The CDR3 here is CASSLAGTTANEQFF. As DNA, the CDR3 is TGCGCCAGCAGCTTGGCGGGGACTACAGCCAATGAGCAGTTCTTC.